Below are 8 T cell receptor beta chains sequenced from a single sample in a study of control samples from healthy donors and cancer patients. Libraries were prepared by immunoSEQ multiplex PCR; TCRdb keeps only in-frame clonotypes and omits some of them. The table has fewer than 200,000 clones, 70% to 90% seen once. Sequencing was done on a sample of blood. Receptors were obtained from a man aged 25 to 40 in good health.

This clone was counted once. The chain employs TRBV29-1 and TRBJ2-2; 8 bases are a match to TRBD1. In germline, CDR1 is SQVTM, CDR2 ANQGSEA. V shed 8 bases, J shed 2 bases, and the junction held 10 bases outside the gene matches. CDR3 size: 15 residues. The CDR3 spells CSTSSGTGNTGELFF. CDR3 nucleotides: TGCAGCACCTCATCGGGGACAGGAAACACCGGGGAGCTGTTTTTT.

The chain is built from TRBV19 and TRBJ2-7; 10 bases align to TRBD2. The CDR3 loop spans 15 amino acids. Losses at the gene ends were 1 base for V and 5 bases for J; bases not matched to a gene: 5. Germline CDR1 and CDR2: LNHDA and SQIVND (reference sequence). In DNA form, the CDR3 reads TGTGCCAGTAGTATAGGGCTAGCGGGAGCGCACGAGCAGTACTTC. This translates into CASSIGLAGAHEQYF.

The chain combines TRBV15 with TRBJ1-4, with 7 positions matching TRBD1. Germline assignment: CDR1 LNHNV and CDR2 YYDKDF (reference sequence). This CDR3 has 14 residues. Trimming cost V 9 bases and J 5 bases; bases outside gene matches: 9. The CDR3 DNA reads as TGTGCCACGAGATCGGTGACAGGGAATGAAAAACTGTTTTTT. As protein: CATRSVTGNEKLFF.

This clone was seen once. The CDR3 DNA follows: TGTGCCAGCAGACGGGGGGGCGCAACTAATGAAAAACTGTTTTTT. Translation: CASRRGGATNEKLFF. The chain uses TRBV7-8 and TRBJ1-4; D is perhaps TRBD1 (6 bases). V gave up 6 bases and J gave up 0 bases, with 11 bases separating them. CDR1 SGHVS and CDR2 FQNEAQ come from the germline V gene. The CDR3 is 15 amino acids.

The V gene is TRBV10-3, the J gene TRBJ2-4, with 9 bases identical to TRBD1. V gave up 5 bases and J gave up 5 bases; unmatched junction bases: 7. This CDR3 region has 15 residues. Germline values: CDR1 ENHRY, CDR2 SYGVKD. The CDR3 reads CAISPGQGVQNIQYF. In DNA form, the CDR3 reads TGTGCCATCAGTCCGGGACAGGGAGTACAAAACATTCAGTACTTC.

The chain couples TRBV4-3 to TRBJ1-5, with 7 bases that match TRBD1. The CDR3 contains 15 residues. CDR1 LGHNA and CDR2 YSLEER come from the germline V gene. Trimming at V came to 1 base and at J to 11 bases, leaving 11 bases not matched to a gene. CDR3 protein: CASSQGRGEISSQHF. The CDR3 DNA follows: TGCGCCAGCAGCCAAGGCAGGGGGGAAATATCGTCCCAGCATTTT.

This clone was detected once. The V gene is TRBV6-4, the J gene TRBJ2-2; D gene uncertain. This CDR3 region has 13 residues. Trimming removed 7 bases from V and 5 bases from J, with 11 bases in between. Germline-derived CDR1 and CDR2 are MRHNA and SNTAGT. The CDR3 loop reads CASTAWGTGELFF. The CDR3 DNA is TGTGCCAGCACCGCTTGGGGTACCGGGGAGCTGTTTTTT.

This sequence joins TRBV2 and TRBJ2-2; 9 bases fit TRBD1. J lost 4 bases, V lost 4 bases, and 10 bases had no gene match. Germline V gene data show CDR1 as SNHLY and CDR2 as FYNNEI. The CDR3 is 17 amino acids. CDR3 in DNA: TGTGCCAGCAGTGGGCCCGGGACAGGGATTGGCACCGGGGAGCTGTTTTTT. This translates into CASSGPGTGIGTGELFF.